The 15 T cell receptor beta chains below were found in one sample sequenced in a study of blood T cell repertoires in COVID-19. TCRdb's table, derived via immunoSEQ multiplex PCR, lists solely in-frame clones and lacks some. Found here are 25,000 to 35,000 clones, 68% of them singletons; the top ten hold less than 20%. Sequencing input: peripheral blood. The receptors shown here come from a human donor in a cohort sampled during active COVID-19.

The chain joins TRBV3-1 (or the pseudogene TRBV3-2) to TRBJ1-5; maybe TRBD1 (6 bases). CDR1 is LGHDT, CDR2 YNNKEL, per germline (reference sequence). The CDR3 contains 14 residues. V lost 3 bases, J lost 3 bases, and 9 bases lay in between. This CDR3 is CASSHRGSNQPQHF. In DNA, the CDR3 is TGTGCCAGCAGCCACAGGGGTTCCAATCAGCCCCAGCATTTT.

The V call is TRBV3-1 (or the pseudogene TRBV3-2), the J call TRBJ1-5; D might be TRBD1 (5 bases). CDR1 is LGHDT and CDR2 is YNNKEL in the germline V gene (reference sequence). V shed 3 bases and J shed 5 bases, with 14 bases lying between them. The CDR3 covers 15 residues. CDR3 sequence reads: CASSQAPGLHQPQHF. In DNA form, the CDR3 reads TGTGCCAGCAGCCAGGCCCCGGGACTCCATCAGCCCCAGCATTTT.

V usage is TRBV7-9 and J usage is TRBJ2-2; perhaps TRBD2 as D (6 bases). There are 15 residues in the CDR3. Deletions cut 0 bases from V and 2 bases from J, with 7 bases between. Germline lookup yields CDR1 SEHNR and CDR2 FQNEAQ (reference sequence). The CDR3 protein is CASSLAGGNTGELFF. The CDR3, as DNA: TGTGCCAGCAGCTTAGCGGGAGGAAACACCGGGGAGCTGTTTTTT.

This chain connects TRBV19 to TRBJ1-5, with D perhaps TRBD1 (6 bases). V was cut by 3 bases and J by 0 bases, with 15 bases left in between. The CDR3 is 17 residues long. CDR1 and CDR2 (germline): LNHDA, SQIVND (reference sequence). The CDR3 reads CASSIRGGSYSNQPQHF. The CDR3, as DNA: TGTGCCAGTAGTATCAGGGGAGGGTCTTATAGCAATCAGCCCCAGCATTTT.

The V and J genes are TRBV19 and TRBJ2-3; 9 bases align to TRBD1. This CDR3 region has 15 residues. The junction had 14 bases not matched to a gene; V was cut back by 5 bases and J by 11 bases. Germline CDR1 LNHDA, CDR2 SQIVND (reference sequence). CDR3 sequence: CASSPGTGHLLEQYF. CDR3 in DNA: TGTGCCAGTAGTCCCGGGACAGGGCATTTGTTGGAGCAGTATTTT.

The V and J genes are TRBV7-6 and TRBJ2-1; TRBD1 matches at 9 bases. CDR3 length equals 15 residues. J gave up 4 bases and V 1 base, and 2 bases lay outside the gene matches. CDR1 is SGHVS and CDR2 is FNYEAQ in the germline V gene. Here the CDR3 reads CASSLDRGQYNEQFF. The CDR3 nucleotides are TGTGCCAGCAGCTTAGACAGGGGGCAATACAATGAGCAGTTCTTC.

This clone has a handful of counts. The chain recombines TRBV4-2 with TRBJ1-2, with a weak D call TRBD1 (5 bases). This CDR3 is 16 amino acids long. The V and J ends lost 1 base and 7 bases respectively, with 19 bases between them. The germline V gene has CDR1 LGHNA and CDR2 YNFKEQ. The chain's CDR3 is CASSQVLRGRFFGYTF. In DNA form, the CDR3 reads TGTGCCAGCAGCCAAGTGCTCCGGGGGAGGTTCTTTGGCTACACCTTC.

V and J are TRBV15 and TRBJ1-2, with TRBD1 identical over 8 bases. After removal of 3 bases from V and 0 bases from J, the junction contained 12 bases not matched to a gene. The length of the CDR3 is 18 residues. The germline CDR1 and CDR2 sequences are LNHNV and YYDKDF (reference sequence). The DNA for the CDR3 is TGTGCCACCAGCAGTACGTCAGGGGGCCCACACACTAACTATGGCTACACCTTC. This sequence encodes CATSSTSGGPHTNYGYTF.

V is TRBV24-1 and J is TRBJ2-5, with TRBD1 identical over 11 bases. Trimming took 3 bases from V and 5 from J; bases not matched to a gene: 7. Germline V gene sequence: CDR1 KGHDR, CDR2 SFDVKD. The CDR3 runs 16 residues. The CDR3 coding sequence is TGTGCCACCAGTGATACAGGACAGGGGGCGGGGGAGACCCAGTACTTC. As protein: CATSDTGQGAGETQYF.

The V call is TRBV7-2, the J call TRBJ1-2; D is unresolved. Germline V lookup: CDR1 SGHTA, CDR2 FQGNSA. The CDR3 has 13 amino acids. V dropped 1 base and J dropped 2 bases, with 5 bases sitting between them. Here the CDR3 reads CASSLERNYGYTF. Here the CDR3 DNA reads TGTGCCAGCAGCTTAGAGAGGAACTATGGCTACACCTTC.

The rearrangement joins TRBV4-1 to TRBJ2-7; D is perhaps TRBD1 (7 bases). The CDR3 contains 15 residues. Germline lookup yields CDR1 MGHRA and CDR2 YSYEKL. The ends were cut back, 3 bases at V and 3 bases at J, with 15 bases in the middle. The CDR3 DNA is TGCGCCAGCAGCCAGGTGGGCAGGGGGGACTACGAGCAGTACTTC. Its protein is CASSQVGRGDYEQYF.

The CDR3 region is CASSFYGGAYNEQFF. In nucleotides, the CDR3 is TGTGCCAGCAGCTTTTATGGGGGGGCCTACAATGAGCAGTTCTTC. This rearrangement joins TRBV7-2 to TRBJ2-1; 7 bases agree with TRBD2. This CDR3 has 15 residues. After removal of 3 bases from V and 2 bases from J, the junction contained 4 bases not matched to a gene. Germline assignment: CDR1 SGHTA and CDR2 FQGNSA.

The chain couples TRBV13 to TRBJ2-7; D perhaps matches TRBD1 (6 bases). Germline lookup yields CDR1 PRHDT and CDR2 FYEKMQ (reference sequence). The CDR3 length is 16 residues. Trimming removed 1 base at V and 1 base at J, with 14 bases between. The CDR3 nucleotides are TGTGCCAGCAGCTTAGTTGGGGGCTTTGGATCCTACGAGCAGTACTTC. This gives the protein CASSLVGGFGSYEQYF. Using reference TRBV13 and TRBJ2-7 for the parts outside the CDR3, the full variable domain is AAGVIQSPRHLIKEKRETATLKCYPIPRHDTVYWYQQGPGQDPQFLISFYEKMQSDKGSIPDRFSAQQFSDYHSELNMSSLELGDSALYFCASSLVGGFGSYEQYFGPGTRLTVT.

The CDR3 is CATSGQGNTEAFF. CDR3 sequence (DNA): TGTGCCACCAGTGGGCAGGGGAACACTGAAGCTTTCTTT. The chain joins TRBV24-1 to TRBJ1-1, with D tentatively TRBD1 (5 bases). The V and J ends lost 5 bases and 1 base respectively, with 7 bases between them. The germline V gene has CDR1 KGHDR and CDR2 SFDVKD. CDR3 length: 13 residues.

The CDR3 sequence: CASSLGGTADSPLHF. CDR3 in DNA: TGCGCCAGCAGCTTGGGAGGGACAGCTGATTCACCCCTCCACTTT. This rearrangement joins TRBV5-1 to TRBJ1-6, with 7 positions matching TRBD1. This CDR3 comprises 15 residues. The junction had 5 bases not matched to a gene; V was cut back by 0 bases and J by 8 bases. Germline-derived CDR1 and CDR2 are SGHRS and YFSETQ.